This T cell receptor beta chain appears in the sequencing data of a study of identical twins. Study-wide results and caveats: Zero-insertion results could be subject to partial confounding by invariant MAIT and iNKT cells. The study found weaker excess twin sharing in beta out-of-frame sequences.

TCRdb re-derived calls from the 5' RACE reads in MiXCR, one entry per CDR3 protein. The table lists about 570,000 distinct CDR3 sequences, roughly 9.5% of them singletons. This clonotype was observed many times. Antigen unknown. V lost 0 bases and J 6 bases, leaving 24 bases between the germline ends. Germline assignment: CDR1 DFQATT and CDR2 SNEGSKA (reference sequence). CDR3 length: 17 residues. These data also featured in a second study, about yellow fever vaccine responses in identical twins.

The sample comprised PBMCs. The chain combines TRBV20-1 with TRBJ2-7; TRBD2 is a possible D gene (6 bases). The clonotype originates from a woman between 18 and 30 years old in good health. The CDR3 here is CSARDDHHGGRASEQYF. The CDR3 DNA follows: TGCAGTGCTAGAGATGACCACCACGGGGGTCGGGCTTCCGAGCAGTACTTC.